This entry is about one TCR beta chain. The data derive from a study of blood T cell repertoires in COVID-19. Libraries were prepared by immunoSEQ multiplex PCR; TCRdb keeps only in-frame clonotypes and omits some of them. The sample lists more than 200,000 clones; about 83% were seen once. The receptor was derived from a woman aged 45 to 65 with acute or convalescent COVID-19. Input material: peripheral blood.

CDR3 region: CASSDSLNTEAFF. The DNA of the CDR3 is TGTGCCAGCTCAGACAGCTTAAACACTGAAGCTTTCTTT. The chain carries TRBV18 and TRBJ1-1; D may be TRBD1 (5 bases). The CDR3 totals 13 residues. V was pared by 5 bases and J by 2 bases, with 9 bases between. From germline, CDR1 is KGHSH and CDR2 LQKENI.